This TCR beta chain derives from a study of T-cell memory formation after mild COVID-19. V was trimmed by 5 bases and J by 2 bases, leaving 12 bases between them. The CDR3 is 14 residues long. It was 5'RACE with constant-segment primers that produced the TCR alpha and TCR beta cDNA libraries, which carried sample barcodes and UMIs. TCRdb used MiXCR to reprocess the 5' RACE reads, holding one entry per CDR3 protein. Seen here are about 320,000 distinct CDR3 sequences, roughly an eighth observed once, and the top ten hold about 21%. This TCR was sampled from a man between 18 and 29 years old who had mild COVID-19 (a few samples of this study predate the infection). Cell type and time point are not known. The rearrangement joins TRBV12-3 or TRBV12-4 to TRBJ1-2; the D is unclear. The specimen sequenced was PBMCs or a T cell subset sorted from them (not recorded which). DNA for the CDR3: TGTGCCAGCAGTCCCTCGGCCCTAAACTATGGCTACACCTTC. Protein product: CASSPSALNYGYTF.